This T cell receptor (beta chain) was recovered during a study of technical replicates of blood from a few donors. This clone has more than one count but fewer than ten. Assay: immunoSEQ multiplex PCR; the TCRdb copy retains only in-frame clones and omits some. The data hold around 30,000 clones, with 85% to 95% observed a single time. The CDR3 consists of 15 residues. Trimming stripped 4 bases from V and 3 bases from J, with 13 bases between. The V gene's germline CDR1 is SGHTA and CDR2 FQGNSA. V is TRBV7-2 and J is TRBJ1-5, with D uncertain. This clonotype originated in a human donor in good health. Some clones in this sample may be carry-over from other donors' samples. The sequenced material came from PBMCs. CDR3 region: CASSYTGAYNQPQHF. As DNA, the CDR3 is TGTGCCAGCAGCTACACTGGAGCTTACAATCAGCCCCAGCATTTT.